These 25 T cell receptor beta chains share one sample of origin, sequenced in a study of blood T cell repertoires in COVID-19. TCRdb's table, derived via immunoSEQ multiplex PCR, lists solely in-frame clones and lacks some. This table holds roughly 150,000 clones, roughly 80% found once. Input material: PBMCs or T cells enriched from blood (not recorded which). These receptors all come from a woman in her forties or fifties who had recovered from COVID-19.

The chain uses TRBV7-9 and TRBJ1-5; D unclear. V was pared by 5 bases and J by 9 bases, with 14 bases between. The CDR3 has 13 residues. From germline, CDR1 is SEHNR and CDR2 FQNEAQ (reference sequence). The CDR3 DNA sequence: TGTGCCAGCAGCGACCAGGCGATATCGCCCCAGCATTTT. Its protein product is CASSDQAISPQHF.

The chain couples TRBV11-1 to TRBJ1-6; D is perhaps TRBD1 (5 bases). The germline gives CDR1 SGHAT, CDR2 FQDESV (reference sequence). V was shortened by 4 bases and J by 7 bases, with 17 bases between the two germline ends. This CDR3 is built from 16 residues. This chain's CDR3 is CASSSQGGRSNSPLHF. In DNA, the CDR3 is TGTGCCAGCAGCTCGCAGGGCGGCCGGTCGAATTCACCCCTCCACTTT.

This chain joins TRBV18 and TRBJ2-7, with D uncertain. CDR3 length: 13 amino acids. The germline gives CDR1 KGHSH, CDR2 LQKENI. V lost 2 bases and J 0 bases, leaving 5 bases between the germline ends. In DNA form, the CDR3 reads TGTGCCAGCTCACCAGGCCGCTCCTACGAGCAGTACTTC. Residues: CASSPGRSYEQYF.

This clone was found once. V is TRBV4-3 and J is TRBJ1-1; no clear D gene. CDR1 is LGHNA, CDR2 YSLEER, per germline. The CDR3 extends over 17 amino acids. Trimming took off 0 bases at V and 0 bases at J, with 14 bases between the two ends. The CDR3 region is CASSQDLRGIMNTEAFF. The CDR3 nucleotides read TGCGCCAGCAGCCAAGACCTCCGAGGGATTATGAACACTGAAGCTTTCTTT.

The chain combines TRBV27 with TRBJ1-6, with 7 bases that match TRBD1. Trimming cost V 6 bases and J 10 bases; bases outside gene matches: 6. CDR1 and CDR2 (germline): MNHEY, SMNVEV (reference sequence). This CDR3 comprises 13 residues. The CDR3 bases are TGTGCCAGCAGCAGGGACAGTTGGTCACCCCTCCACTTT. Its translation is CASSRDSWSPLHF.

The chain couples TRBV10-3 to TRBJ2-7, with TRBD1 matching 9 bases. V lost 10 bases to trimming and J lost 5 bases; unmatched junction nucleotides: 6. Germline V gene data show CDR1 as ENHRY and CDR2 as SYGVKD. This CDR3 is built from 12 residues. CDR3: CATLGQGDEQYF. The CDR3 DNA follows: TGTGCCACTCTGGGACAGGGAGACGAGCAGTACTTC.

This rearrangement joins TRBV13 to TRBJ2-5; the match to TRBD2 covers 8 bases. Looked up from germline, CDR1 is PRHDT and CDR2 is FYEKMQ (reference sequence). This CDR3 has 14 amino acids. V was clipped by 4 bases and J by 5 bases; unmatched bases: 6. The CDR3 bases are TGTGCCAGCAGCTCCCGGGGGGGCCGGGAGACCCAGTACTTC. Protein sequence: CASSSRGGRETQYF.

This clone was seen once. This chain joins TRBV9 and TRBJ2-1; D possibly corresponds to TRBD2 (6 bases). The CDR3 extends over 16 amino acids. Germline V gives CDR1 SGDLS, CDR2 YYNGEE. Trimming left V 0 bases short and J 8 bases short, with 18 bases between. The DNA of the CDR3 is TGTGCCAGCAGCGTAGCTCGGTATGGGGGGTGGGATGAGCAGTTCTTC. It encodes CASSVARYGGWDEQFF. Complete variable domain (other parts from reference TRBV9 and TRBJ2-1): DSGVTQTPKHLITATGQRVTLRCSPRSGDLSVYWYQQSLDQGLQFLIQYYNGEERAKGNILERFSAQQFPDLHSELNLSSLELGDSALYFCASSVARYGGWDEQFFGPGTRLTVL.

The CDR3 here is CASSILQSNQPQHF. The CDR3 DNA is TGTGCCAGTAGTATATTGCAGTCCAATCAGCCCCAGCATTTT. The chain is built from TRBV19 and TRBJ1-5, with D hard to call. CDR3 length equals 14 residues. CDR1 is LNHDA and CDR2 is SQIVND in the germline V gene (reference sequence). Trimming shortened V by 2 bases and J by 3 bases, and 8 bases separated the two germline ends.

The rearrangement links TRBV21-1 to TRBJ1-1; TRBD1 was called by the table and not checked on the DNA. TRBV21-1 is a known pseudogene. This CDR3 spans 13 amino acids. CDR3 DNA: TGTGCCACCGATGGGACAGGGGAGACTGAAGCTTTCTTT. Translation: CATDGTGETEAFF.

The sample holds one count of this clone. The CDR3 protein is CASSLGATTLDTQYF. In nucleotides, the CDR3 is TGTGCCAGCAGCTTAGGCGCCACCACGCTGGATACGCAGTATTTT. The V gene is TRBV11-3, the J gene TRBJ2-3; D not certain. Trimming took off 1 base at V and 6 bases at J, with 14 bases between the two ends. The CDR3 is made up of 15 amino acids. Germline V gene sequence: CDR1 SGHNT, CDR2 YENEEA.

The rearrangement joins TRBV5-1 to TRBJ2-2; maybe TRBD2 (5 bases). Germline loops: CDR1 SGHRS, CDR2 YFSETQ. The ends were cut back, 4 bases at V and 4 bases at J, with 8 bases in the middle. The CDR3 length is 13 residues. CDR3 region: CASSKDSTGELFF. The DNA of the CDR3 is TGCGCCAGCAGCAAGGACTCCACCGGGGAGCTGTTTTTT.

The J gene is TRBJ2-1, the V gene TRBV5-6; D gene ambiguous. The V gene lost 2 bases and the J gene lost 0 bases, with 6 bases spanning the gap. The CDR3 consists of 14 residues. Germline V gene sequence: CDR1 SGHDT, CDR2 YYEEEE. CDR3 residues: CASSFWSSYNEQFF. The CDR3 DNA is TGTGCCAGCAGCTTTTGGAGCTCCTACAATGAGCAGTTCTTC.

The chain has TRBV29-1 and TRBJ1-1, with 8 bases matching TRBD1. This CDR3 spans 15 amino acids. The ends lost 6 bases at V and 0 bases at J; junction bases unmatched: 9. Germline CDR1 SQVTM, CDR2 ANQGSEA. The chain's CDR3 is CSVGDRGGMNTEAFF. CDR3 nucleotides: TGCAGCGTAGGTGACAGGGGCGGTATGAACACTGAAGCTTTCTTT.

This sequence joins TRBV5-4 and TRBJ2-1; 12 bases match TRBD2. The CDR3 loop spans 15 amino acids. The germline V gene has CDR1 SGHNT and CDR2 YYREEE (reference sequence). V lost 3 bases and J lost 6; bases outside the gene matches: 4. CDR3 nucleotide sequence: TGTGCCAGCAGCTCTAGCGGGGGGGCCGGCAATGAGCAGTTCTTC. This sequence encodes CASSSSGGAGNEQFF.

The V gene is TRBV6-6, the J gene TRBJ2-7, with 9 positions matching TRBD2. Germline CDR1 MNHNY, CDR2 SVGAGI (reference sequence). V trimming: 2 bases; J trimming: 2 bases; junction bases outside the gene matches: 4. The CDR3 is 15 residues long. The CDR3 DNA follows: TGTGCCAGCAGTTACGAGGCGGGGGGGGCCTACGAGCAGTACTTC. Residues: CASSYEAGGAYEQYF.

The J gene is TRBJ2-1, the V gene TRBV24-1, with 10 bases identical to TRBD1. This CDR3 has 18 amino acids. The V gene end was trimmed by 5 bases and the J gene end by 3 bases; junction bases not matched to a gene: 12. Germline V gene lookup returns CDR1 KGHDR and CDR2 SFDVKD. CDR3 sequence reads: CATSGQPGQGTVYNEQFF. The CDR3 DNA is TGTGCCACCAGTGGACAACCGGGACAGGGGACGGTCTACAATGAGCAGTTCTTC.

As DNA, the CDR3 is TGTGCCACCAGTGACCCTACGACAGGCCGAAACACCATATATTTT. Residues: CATSDPTTGRNTIYF. The V call is TRBV24-1, the J call TRBJ1-3, with a tentative D call TRBD1 (6 bases). V was shortened by 4 bases and J by 5 bases, with 14 bases between the two germline ends. Germline-derived CDR1 and CDR2 are KGHDR and SFDVKD. The CDR3 spans 15 residues.

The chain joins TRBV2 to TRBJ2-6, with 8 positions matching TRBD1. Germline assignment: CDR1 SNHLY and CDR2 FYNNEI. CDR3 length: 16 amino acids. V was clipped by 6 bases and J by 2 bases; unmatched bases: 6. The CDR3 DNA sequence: TGTGCCAGCAGGGGATGGACAGGGACTGGGGCCAACGTCCTGACTTTC. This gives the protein CASRGWTGTGANVLTF.

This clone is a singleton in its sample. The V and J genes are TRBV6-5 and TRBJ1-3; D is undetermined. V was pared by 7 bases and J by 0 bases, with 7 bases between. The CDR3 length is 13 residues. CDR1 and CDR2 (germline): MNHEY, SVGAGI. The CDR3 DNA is TGTGCCAGCATAGCGGTCTCTGGAAACACCATATATTTT. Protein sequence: CASIAVSGNTIYF.

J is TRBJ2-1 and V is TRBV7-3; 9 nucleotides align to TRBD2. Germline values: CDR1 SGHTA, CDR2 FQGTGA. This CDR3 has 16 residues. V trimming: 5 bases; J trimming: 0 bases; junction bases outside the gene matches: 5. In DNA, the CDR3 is TGTGCCAGCAGCCGCGAAGCGGGAGGCTCCTACAATGAGCAGTTCTTC. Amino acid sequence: CASSREAGGSYNEQFF.

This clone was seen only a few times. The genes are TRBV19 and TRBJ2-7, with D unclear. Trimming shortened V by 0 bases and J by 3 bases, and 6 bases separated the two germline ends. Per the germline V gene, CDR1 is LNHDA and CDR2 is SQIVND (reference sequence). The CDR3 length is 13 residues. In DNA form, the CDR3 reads TGTGCCAGTAGTATAGAGGCAGACTACGAGCAGTACTTC. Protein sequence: CASSIEADYEQYF.

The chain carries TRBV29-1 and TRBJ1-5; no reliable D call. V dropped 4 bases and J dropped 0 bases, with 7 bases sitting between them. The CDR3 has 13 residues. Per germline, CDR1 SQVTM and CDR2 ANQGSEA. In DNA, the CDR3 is TGCAGCGTTGGAGGTTTTAGCAATCAGCCCCAGCATTTT. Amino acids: CSVGGFSNQPQHF. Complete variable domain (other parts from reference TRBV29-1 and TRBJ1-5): SAVISQKPSRDICQRGTSLTIQCQVDSQVTMMFWYRQQPGQSLTLIATANQGSEATYESGFVIDKFPISRPNLTFSTLTVSNMSPEDSSIYLCSVGGFSNQPQHFGDGTRLSIL.

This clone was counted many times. CDR3 amino acids: CASSPITAVNEKLFF. DNA of the CDR3: TGTGCCAGCAGCCCCATTACAGCAGTCAATGAAAAACTGTTTTTT. The chain links TRBV11-2 to TRBJ1-4; D remains ambiguous. The CDR3 sequence is 15 residues long. The V end lost 5 bases, the J end lost 5 bases, and 15 bases lay between the germline ends. Germline assignment: CDR1 SGHAT and CDR2 FQNNGV.

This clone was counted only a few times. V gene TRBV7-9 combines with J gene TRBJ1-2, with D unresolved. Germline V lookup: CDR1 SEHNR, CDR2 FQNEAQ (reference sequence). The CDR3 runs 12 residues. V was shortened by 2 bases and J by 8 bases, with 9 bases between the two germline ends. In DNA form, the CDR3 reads TGTGCCAGCAGCTTATTTGCGGGGGGCTACACCTTC. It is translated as CASSLFAGGYTF.